This T cell receptor (beta chain) is drawn from a study of tumor and adjacent non-tumor tissue in lung cancer. Study observations and caveats: Tumor tissue had significantly higher TCR diversity than normal lung.

TCRbeta libraries were built with three rounds of nested PCR, modified from ARM-PCR. Each CDR3 protein is one row after TCRdb ran MiXCR on the multiplex PCR reads. The sample has about 86,000 distinct CDR3 sequences, roughly 77% seen once; the top ten hold around a fifth. With respect to this clonotype: Its specificity is not known.

No cell sorting was done before RNA was extracted from the tissue. The normal lung tissue was taken more than 3 cm from the tumor edge. The V gene's germline CDR1 is SGHDT and CDR2 YYEEEE. V was trimmed by 2 bases and J by 10 bases, leaving 25 bases between them. This CDR3 is built from 17 residues. The chain couples TRBV5-6 to TRBJ2-1, with D perhaps matching TRBD2 (6 bases). Input material: distant non-tumor lung tissue. The TCR was taken from a woman in her forties or fifties with non-small cell lung cancer. The CDR3 DNA reads as TGTGCCAGCAGCTTTTTAATAGCGGTCTTCTCCTACTACGAGCAGTTCTTC. This codes for CASSFLIAVFSYYEQFF.